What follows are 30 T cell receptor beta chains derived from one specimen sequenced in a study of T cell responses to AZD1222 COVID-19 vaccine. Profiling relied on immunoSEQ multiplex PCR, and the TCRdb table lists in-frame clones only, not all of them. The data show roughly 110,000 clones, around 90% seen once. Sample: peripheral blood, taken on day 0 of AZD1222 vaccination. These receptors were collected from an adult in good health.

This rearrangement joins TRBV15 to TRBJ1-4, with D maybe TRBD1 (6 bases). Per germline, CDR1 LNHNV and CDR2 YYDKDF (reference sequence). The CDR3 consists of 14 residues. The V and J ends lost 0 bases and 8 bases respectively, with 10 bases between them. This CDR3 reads CATSRDIGTEKLFF. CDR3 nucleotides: TGTGCCACCAGCAGAGATATCGGGACAGAAAAACTGTTTTTT.

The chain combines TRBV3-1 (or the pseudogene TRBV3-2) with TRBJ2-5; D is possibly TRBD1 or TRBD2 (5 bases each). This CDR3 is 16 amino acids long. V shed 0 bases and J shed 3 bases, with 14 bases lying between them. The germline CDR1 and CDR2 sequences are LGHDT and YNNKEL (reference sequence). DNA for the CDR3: TGTGCCAGCAGCCAAGAACGACTTATGGGGGAAGAGACCCAGTACTTC. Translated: CASSQERLMGEETQYF.

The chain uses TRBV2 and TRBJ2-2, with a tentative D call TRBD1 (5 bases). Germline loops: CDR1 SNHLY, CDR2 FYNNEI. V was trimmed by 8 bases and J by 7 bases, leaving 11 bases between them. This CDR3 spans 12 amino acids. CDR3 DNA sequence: TGTGCCAGCTCCCCAGGGTTCGGGGAGCTGTTTTTT. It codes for CASSPGFGELFF.

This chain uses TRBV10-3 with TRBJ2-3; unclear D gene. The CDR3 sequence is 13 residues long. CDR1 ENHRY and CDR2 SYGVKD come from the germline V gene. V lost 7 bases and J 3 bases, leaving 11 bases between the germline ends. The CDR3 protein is CAINDLPTDTQYF. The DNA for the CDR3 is TGTGCCATCAACGACTTGCCTACAGATACGCAGTATTTT.

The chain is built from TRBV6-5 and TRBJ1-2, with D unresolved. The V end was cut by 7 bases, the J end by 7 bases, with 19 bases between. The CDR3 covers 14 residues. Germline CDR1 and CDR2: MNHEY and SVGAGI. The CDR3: CASKEAGPAGGYTF. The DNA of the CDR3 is TGTGCCAGCAAGGAGGCAGGCCCGGCGGGTGGCTACACCTTC.

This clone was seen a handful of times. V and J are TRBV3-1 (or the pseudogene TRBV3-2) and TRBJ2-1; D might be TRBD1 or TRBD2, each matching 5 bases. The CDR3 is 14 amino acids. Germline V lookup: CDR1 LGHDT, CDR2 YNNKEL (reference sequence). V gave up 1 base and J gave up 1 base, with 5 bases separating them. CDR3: CASSQGGSYNEQFF. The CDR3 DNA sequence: TGTGCCAGCAGCCAAGGGGGGTCCTACAATGAGCAGTTCTTC.

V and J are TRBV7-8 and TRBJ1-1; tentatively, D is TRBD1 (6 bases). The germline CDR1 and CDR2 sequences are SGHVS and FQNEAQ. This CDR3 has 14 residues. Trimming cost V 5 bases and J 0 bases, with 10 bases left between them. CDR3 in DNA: TGTGCCAGCAGCAGGACAGAAATGAACACTGAAGCTTTCTTT. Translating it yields CASSRTEMNTEAFF.

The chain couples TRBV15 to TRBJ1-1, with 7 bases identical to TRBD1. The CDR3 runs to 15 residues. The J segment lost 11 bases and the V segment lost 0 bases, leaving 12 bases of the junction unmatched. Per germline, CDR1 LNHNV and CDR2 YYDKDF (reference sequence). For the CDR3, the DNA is TGTGCCACCAGCAGAGATAGGACAGGTCCTTATCAGGCTTTCTTT. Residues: CATSRDRTGPYQAFF.

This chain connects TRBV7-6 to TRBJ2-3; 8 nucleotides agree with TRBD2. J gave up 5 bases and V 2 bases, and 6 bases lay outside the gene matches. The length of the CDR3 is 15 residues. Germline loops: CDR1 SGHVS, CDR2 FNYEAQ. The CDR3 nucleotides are TGTGCCAGCAGCTTAACGGGGGGGGCCAAAGATACGCAGTATTTT. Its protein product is CASSLTGGAKDTQYF.

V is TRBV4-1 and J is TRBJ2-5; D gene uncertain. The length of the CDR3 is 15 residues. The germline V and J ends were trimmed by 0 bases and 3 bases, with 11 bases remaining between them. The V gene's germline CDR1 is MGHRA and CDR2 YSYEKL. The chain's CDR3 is CASSQDGHSEETQYF. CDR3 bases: TGCGCCAGCAGCCAAGATGGGCACAGTGAAGAGACCCAGTACTTC.

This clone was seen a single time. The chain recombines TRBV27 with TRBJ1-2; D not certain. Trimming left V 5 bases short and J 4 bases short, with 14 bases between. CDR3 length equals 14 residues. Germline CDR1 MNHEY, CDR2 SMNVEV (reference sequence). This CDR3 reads CASSPGPNGYGYTF. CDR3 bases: TGTGCCAGCAGTCCGGGCCCTAATGGCTATGGCTACACCTTC.

DNA for the CDR3: TGTGCCAGCAGCCTAGGGACAGGGGATGGCTACACCTTC. It is translated as CASSLGTGDGYTF. The genes are TRBV7-9 and TRBJ1-2; 10 bases are shared with TRBD1. The CDR3 totals 13 residues. Germline V lookup: CDR1 SEHNR, CDR2 FQNEAQ (reference sequence). V was clipped by 5 bases and J by 6 bases; unmatched bases: 3.

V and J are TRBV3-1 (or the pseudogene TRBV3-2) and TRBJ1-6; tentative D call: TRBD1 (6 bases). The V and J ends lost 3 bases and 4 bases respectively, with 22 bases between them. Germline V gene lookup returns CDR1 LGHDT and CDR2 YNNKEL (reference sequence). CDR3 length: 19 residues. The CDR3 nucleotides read TGTGCCAGCAGCCACCGAGACAGGTCCTCGATCGGGTATAATTCACCCCTCCACTTT. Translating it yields CASSHRDRSSIGYNSPLHF.

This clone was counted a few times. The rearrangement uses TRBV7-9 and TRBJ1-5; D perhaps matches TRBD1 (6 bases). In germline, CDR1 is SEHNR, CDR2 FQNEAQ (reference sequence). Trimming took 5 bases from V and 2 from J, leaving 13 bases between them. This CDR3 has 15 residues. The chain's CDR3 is CASSGATGGNQPQHF. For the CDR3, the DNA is TGTGCCAGCAGCGGGGCGACAGGCGGCAATCAGCCCCAGCATTTT.

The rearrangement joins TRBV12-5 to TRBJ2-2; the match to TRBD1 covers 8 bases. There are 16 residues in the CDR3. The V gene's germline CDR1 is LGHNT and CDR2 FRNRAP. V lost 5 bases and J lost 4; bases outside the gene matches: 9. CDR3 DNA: TGTGCTAGTGGTCTTGTCGCCGGGACAGGCACCGGGGAGCTGTTTTTT. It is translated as CASGLVAGTGTGELFF. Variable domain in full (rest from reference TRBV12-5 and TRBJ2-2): DARVTQTPRHKVTEMGQEVTMRCQPILGHNTVFWYRQTMMQGLELLAYFRNRAPLDDSGMPKDRFSAEMPDATLATLKIQPSEPRDSAVYFCASGLVAGTGTGELFFGEGSRLTVL.

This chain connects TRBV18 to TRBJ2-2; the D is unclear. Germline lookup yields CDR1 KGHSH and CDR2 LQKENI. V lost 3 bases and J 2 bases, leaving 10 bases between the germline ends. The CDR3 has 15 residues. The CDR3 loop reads CASSPSFGNTGELFF. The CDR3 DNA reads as TGTGCCAGCTCACCTAGTTTCGGAAACACCGGGGAGCTGTTTTTT.

Here the CDR3 DNA reads TGTGCCAGCAGCAAAGCCCCCAGGATAGTTAATGAAAAACTGTTTTTT. This translates into CASSKAPRIVNEKLFF. The chain has TRBV7-9 and TRBJ1-4; D not resolved. Trimming pared 5 bases from V and 4 bases from J, leaving 17 bases between. The CDR3 loop spans 16 amino acids. CDR1 is SEHNR, CDR2 FQNEAQ, per germline (reference sequence).

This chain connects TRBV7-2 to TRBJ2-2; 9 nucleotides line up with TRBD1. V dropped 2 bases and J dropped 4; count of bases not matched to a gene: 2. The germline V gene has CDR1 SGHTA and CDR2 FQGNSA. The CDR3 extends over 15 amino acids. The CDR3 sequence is CASSLRDRATGELFF. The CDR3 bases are TGTGCCAGCAGCTTAAGGGACAGGGCCACCGGGGAGCTGTTTTTT.

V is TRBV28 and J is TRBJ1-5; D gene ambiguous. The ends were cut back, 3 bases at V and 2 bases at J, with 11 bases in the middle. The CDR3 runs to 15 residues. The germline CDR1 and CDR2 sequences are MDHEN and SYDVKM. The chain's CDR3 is CASSLRAGGNQPQHF. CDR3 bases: TGTGCCAGCAGTTTGAGGGCCGGGGGCAATCAGCCCCAGCATTTT.

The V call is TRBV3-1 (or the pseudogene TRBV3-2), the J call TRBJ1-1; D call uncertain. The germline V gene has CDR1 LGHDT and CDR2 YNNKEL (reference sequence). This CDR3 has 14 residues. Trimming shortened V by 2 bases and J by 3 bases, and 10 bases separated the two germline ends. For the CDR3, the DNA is TGTGCCAGCAGCCAATATTCGAGGGACACTGAAGCTTTCTTT. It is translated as CASSQYSRDTEAFF.

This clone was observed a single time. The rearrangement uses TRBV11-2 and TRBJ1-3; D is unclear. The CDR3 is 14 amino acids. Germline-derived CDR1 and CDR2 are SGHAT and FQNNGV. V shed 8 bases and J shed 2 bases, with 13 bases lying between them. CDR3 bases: TGTGCCAGCCTCTCCACGGTTACTGGAAACACCATATATTTT. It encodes CASLSTVTGNTIYF.

The CDR3 loop reads CASSEGRRNPSGNTIYF. The CDR3 nucleotides are TGCGCCAGCAGCGAGGGACGGCGAAACCCGTCTGGAAACACCATATATTTT. The chain uses TRBV5-1 and TRBJ1-3; D might be TRBD1 (5 bases). The CDR3 is 17 residues long. Germline V lookup: CDR1 SGHRS, CDR2 YFSETQ. Trimming pared 4 bases from V and 1 base from J, leaving 18 bases between.

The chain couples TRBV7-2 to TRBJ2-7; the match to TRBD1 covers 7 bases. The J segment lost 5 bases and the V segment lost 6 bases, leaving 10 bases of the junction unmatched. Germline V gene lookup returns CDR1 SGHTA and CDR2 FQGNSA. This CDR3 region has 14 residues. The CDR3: CASSIDRAVDEQYF. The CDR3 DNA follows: TGTGCCAGCAGTATAGACAGGGCGGTGGACGAGCAGTACTTC. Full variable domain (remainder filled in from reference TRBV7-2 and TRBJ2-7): GAGVSQSPSNKVTEKGKDVELRCDPISGHTALYWYRQSLGQGLEFLIYFQGNSAPDKSGLPSDRFSAERTGGSVSTLTIQRTQQEDSAVYLCASSIDRAVDEQYFGPGTRLTVT.

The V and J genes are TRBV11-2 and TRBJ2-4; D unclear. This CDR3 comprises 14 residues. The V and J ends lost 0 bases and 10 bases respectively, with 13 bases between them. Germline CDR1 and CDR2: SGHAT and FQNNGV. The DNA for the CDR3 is TGTGCCAGCAGCTTAGACAGGCGCAGAAGGATTCAGTACTTC. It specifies CASSLDRRRRIQYF.

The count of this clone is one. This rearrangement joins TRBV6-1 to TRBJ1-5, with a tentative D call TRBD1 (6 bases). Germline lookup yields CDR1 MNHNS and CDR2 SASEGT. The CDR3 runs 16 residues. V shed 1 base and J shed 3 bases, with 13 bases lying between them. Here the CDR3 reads CASSEVGGLNNQPQHF. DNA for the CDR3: TGTGCCAGCAGTGAAGTTGGGGGGCTGAACAATCAGCCCCAGCATTTT.

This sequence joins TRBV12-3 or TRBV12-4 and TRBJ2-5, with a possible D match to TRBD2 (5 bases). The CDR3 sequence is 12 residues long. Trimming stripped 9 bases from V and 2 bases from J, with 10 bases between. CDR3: CASGRGQETQYF. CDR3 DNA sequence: TGTGCCAGTGGCCGGGGACAAGAGACCCAGTACTTC.

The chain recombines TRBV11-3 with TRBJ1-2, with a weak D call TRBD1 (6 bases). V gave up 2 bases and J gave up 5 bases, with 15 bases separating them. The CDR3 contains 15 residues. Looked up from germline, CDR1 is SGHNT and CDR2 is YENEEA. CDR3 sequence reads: CASSLFGGRLYGYTF. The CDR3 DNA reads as TGTGCCAGCAGCTTATTCGGGGGCCGCTTATATGGCTACACCTTC.

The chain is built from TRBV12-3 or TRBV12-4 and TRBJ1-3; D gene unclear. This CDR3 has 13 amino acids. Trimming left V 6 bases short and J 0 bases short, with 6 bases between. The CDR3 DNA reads TGTGCCAGCAGCCTGGGCTCTGGAAACACCATATATTTT. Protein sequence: CASSLGSGNTIYF.

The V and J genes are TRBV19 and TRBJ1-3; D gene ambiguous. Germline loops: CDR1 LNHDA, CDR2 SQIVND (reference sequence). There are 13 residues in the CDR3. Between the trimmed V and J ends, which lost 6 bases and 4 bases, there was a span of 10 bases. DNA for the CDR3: TGTGCCAGTAGAGACGCTCCGGGAAACACCATATATTTT. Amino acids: CASRDAPGNTIYF.

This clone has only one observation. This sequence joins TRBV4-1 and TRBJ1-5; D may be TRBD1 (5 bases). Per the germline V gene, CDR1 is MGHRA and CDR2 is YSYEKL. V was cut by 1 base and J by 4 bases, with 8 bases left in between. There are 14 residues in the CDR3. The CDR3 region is CASSQVEGNQPQHF. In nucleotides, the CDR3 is TGCGCCAGCAGCCAAGTAGAGGGGAATCAGCCCCAGCATTTT.